The source of this T cell receptor (beta chain) is a study of response to subunit inactivated influenza vaccine. This clonotype was detected ten times or more. Its antigen is undetermined. The ends were cut back, 2 bases at V and 0 bases at J, with 9 bases in the middle. Germline-derived CDR1 and CDR2 are SGDLS and YYNGEE. The CDR3 runs to 15 residues. Study-level results: The authors put forward the suggestion that each seasonal influenza vaccination may bring in only a limited number of new T cells.

Each CDR3 protein gets one entry after TCRdb re-called the RT-PCR reads with MiXCR. Seen here are 600,000 to 850,000 distinct CDR3 sequences, 14% observed once, and the top ten hold approximately 7.6%. The gene calls are TRBV9 and TRBJ1-5; possibly TRBD1 for D (5 bases). This TCR came from a man aged 50-59 years who received an inactivated influenza vaccine. Sequencing used PBMCs from blood, obtained 14 days before vaccination. CDR3 nucleotide sequence: TGTGCCAGCAGCGTCGACAGCAATAGCAATCAGCCCCAGCATTTT. This gives the protein CASSVDSNSNQPQHF. The full variable domain, its missing parts supplied by reference TRBV9 and TRBJ1-5, is DSGVTQTPKHLITATGQRVTLRCSPRSGDLSVYWYQQSLDQGLQFLIQYYNGEERAKGNILERFSAQQFPDLHSELNLSSLELGDSALYFCASSVDSNSNQPQHFGDGTRLSIL.